These 25 T cell receptor beta chains originate from one sample sequenced in a study of blood T cell repertoires in COVID-19. The assay was immunoSEQ multiplex PCR, and TCRdb's table has in-frame clones only and misses some. The profile shows about 200,000 clones, 82% of them singletons. Sequenced input: peripheral blood. The origin of the receptors is a woman over 75 with COVID-19, enrolled during active disease.

The chain recombines TRBV18 with TRBJ1-5; 8 bases are a match to TRBD1. Germline-derived CDR1 and CDR2 are KGHSH and LQKENI. There are 14 residues in the CDR3. The V gene end was trimmed by 4 bases and the J gene end by 7 bases; junction bases not matched to a gene: 6. The CDR3 loop is CASSLDRGRQPQHF. As DNA, the CDR3 is TGTGCCAGCTCACTAGACAGGGGCAGGCAGCCCCAGCATTTT.

The CDR3 nucleotides read TGTGCCAGCAAGACAGGGGACTATGGCTACACCTTC. It codes for CASKTGDYGYTF. The chain is built from TRBV27 and TRBJ1-2; 8 positions agree with TRBD1. Germline CDR1 reads MNHEY; CDR2 reads SMNVEV (reference sequence). The ends lost 7 bases at V and 3 bases at J; junction bases unmatched: 1. The CDR3 extends over 12 amino acids.

The chain employs TRBV25-1 and TRBJ2-3; D might be TRBD2 (6 bases). Germline V gives CDR1 MGHDK, CDR2 SYGVNS. Trimming removed 1 base from V and 5 bases from J, with 13 bases in between. This CDR3 contains 15 residues. CDR3 sequence (DNA): TGTGCCAGCAGTGAATGGGCGGGGAGTGGAGATACGCAGTATTTT. Its protein is CASSEWAGSGDTQYF.

Points on this clone: One end of the junction is discordant with germline, which a read error may explain. V and J are TRBV7-7 and TRBJ2-2; D perhaps matches TRBD2 (5 bases). The CDR3 contains 13 residues. The germline gives CDR1 SSHAT, CDR2 FNYEAQ (reference sequence). The CDR3 DNA reads as TGTGCTAGCAGCTTAGTGCGGGCCGGGGAGCTGTTTTTT. It specifies CASSLVRAGELFF.

This chain joins TRBV27 and TRBJ2-6; 12 bases match TRBD2. Trimming took 4 bases from V and 0 from J; bases not matched to a gene: 7. CDR1 is MNHEY, CDR2 SMNVEV, per germline (reference sequence). This CDR3 is built from 19 residues. CDR3 protein: CASSYRLAGVTSGANVLTF. The CDR3 nucleotides are TGTGCCAGCAGTTACAGACTAGCGGGAGTAACCTCTGGGGCCAACGTCCTGACTTTC.

The chain is built from TRBV6-5 and TRBJ1-6; TRBD1 agrees at 9 bases. The CDR3 loop spans 14 amino acids. V lost 7 bases to trimming and J lost 6 bases; unmatched junction nucleotides: 4. Per germline, CDR1 MNHEY and CDR2 SVGAGI. The CDR3 protein is CASTGTGLNSPLHF. In DNA, the CDR3 is TGTGCCAGCACCGGGACAGGGCTTAATTCACCCCTCCACTTT.

This chain joins TRBV29-1 and TRBJ1-1; the match to TRBD1 covers 9 bases. Germline-derived CDR1 and CDR2 are SQVTM and ANQGSEA. The CDR3 loop spans 15 amino acids. With V trimmed by 3 bases and J by 5 bases, 10 bases remained unmatched. The CDR3 bases are TGCAGCGTTGATCGGACAGGGGAACTACGAACTGAAGCTTTCTTT. Its translation: CSVDRTGELRTEAFF. The complete variable domain, with remaining parts taken from reference TRBV29-1 and TRBJ1-1, reads SAVISQKPSRDICQRGTSLTIQCQVDSQVTMMFWYRQQPGQSLTLIATANQGSEATYESGFVIDKFPISRPNLTFSTLTVSNMSPEDSSIYLCSVDRTGELRTEAFFGQGTRLTVV.

The J gene is TRBJ1-2, the V gene TRBV12-3 or TRBV12-4; maybe TRBD1 (5 bases). V lost 8 bases to trimming and J lost 8 bases, with 15 bases between them. The CDR3 length is 12 residues. CDR3 loop: CASGQAERGYTF. The CDR3 nucleotides read TGTGCCAGCGGACAAGCTGAACGCGGCTACACCTTC.

This chain connects TRBV5-1 to TRBJ2-5; 8 bases fit TRBD1. V was pared by 9 bases and J by 2 bases, with 9 bases of the junction left unmatched. The CDR3 has 14 residues. Germline CDR1 is SGHRS and CDR2 is YFSETQ. CDR3 protein: CATTPGTGQETQYF. CDR3 bases: TGCGCCACCACCCCCGGGACAGGTCAAGAGACCCAGTACTTC. The full variable domain, its missing parts supplied by reference TRBV5-1 and TRBJ2-5, is KAGVTQTPRYLIKTRGQQVTLSCSPISGHRSVSWYQQTPGQGLQFLFEYFSETQRNKGNFPGRFSGRQFSNSRSEMNVSTLELGDSALYLCATTPGTGQETQYFGPGTRLLVL.

The V call is TRBV28, the J call TRBJ2-7; 7 bases align to TRBD1. V shed 6 bases and J 4 bases; nucleotides not matched to a gene: 18. From germline, CDR1 is MDHEN and CDR2 SYDVKM. This CDR3 is built from 17 residues. The CDR3 coding sequence is TGTGCCAGCAGCCGCCCAGGACAGGTCTTCTCATCGTACGAGCAGTACTTC. This codes for CASSRPGQVFSSYEQYF.

This clone appeared a few times. This chain links TRBV2 with TRBJ1-5; 8 bases match TRBD1. The CDR3 has 15 residues. Per germline, CDR1 SNHLY and CDR2 FYNNEI. V lost 8 bases to trimming and J lost 2 bases; unmatched junction nucleotides: 8. The DNA of the CDR3 is TGTGCCAGCGTGGGAGGACAGGGAGGCAATCAGCCCCAGCATTTT. Amino acid sequence: CASVGGQGGNQPQHF.

The V gene is TRBV5-1, the J gene TRBJ1-3; a weak D match, TRBD1 (6 bases). V lost 4 bases and J 8 bases, leaving 13 bases between the germline ends. Germline-derived CDR1 and CDR2 are SGHRS and YFSETQ. This CDR3 comprises 13 residues. In nucleotides, the CDR3 is TGCGCCAGCAGCGTGACAGGAGCAGACACCATATATTTT. Translated, it gives CASSVTGADTIYF.

This chain joins TRBV6-1 and TRBJ1-5, with D perhaps matching TRBD1 (5 bases). Per germline, CDR1 MNHNS and CDR2 SASEGT. The CDR3 runs to 16 residues. The V end was cut by 0 bases, the J end by 5 bases, with 14 bases between. The CDR3 bases are TGTGCCAGCAGTGAAGCGGGGGACGCGGGGTATCAGCCCCAGCATTTT. Encoded protein: CASSEAGDAGYQPQHF.

This clone was counted only a few times. The rearrangement joins TRBV5-6 to TRBJ2-5, with 9 bases matching TRBD1. CDR3 length: 16 amino acids. CDR1 and CDR2 from the germline V gene are SGHDT and YYEEEE. V gave up 1 base and J gave up 0 bases; unmatched junction bases: 4. CDR3 in DNA: TGTGCCAGCAGCTTGTCGGACAGGGGCCACCAAGAGACCCAGTACTTC. Translation: CASSLSDRGHQETQYF.

This chain joins TRBV7-9 and TRBJ2-1; the D gene is possibly TRBD2 (5 bases). V was cut by 11 bases and J by 8 bases, with 13 bases left in between. The CDR3 is 11 residues long. From germline, CDR1 is SEHNR and CDR2 FQNEAQ (reference sequence). The CDR3 region is CASSIGDEQFF. The CDR3, as DNA: TGTGCCTCCTCCATCGGGGATGAGCAGTTCTTC.

The chain joins TRBV7-2 to TRBJ2-7; 9 nucleotides agree with TRBD2. CDR1 is SGHTA, CDR2 FQGNSA, per germline. This CDR3 has 17 residues. Losses at the gene ends were 1 base for V and 2 bases for J; bases not matched to a gene: 9. CDR3 amino acids: CASSLGRLAGLTYEQYF. The CDR3 DNA reads as TGTGCCAGCAGCTTAGGACGGCTAGCGGGGCTAACCTACGAGCAGTACTTC.

J is TRBJ1-2 and V is TRBV25-1; 9 bases are shared with TRBD1. The germline V gene encodes CDR1 MGHDK and CDR2 SYGVNS. V was clipped by 7 bases and J by 5 bases; unmatched bases: 8. The CDR3 covers 14 residues. The CDR3 nucleotides read TGTGCCAGCACCCCTCCGGGACAGGGATATGGCTACACCTTC. Its protein is CASTPPGQGYGYTF.

This chain links TRBV9 with TRBJ2-5, with D possibly being TRBD2 (6 bases). Per the germline V gene, CDR1 is SGDLS and CDR2 is YYNGEE. Trimming left V 0 bases short and J 5 bases short, with 14 bases between. The CDR3 has 15 amino acids. The CDR3 is CASSVGFGGSETQYF. In nucleotides, the CDR3 is TGTGCCAGCAGCGTAGGGTTCGGGGGATCGGAGACCCAGTACTTC. Complete variable domain (other parts from reference TRBV9 and TRBJ2-5): DSGVTQTPKHLITATGQRVTLRCSPRSGDLSVYWYQQSLDQGLQFLIQYYNGEERAKGNILERFSAQQFPDLHSELNLSSLELGDSALYFCASSVGFGGSETQYFGPGTRLLVL.

The V gene is TRBV5-1, the J gene TRBJ2-2; D is undetermined. The length of the CDR3 is 15 residues. V was cut by 1 base and J by 0 bases, with 7 bases left in between. Germline CDR1 SGHRS, CDR2 YFSETQ. The CDR3 DNA sequence: TGCGCCAGCAGCTTGACAGAAACGAACACCGGGGAGCTGTTTTTT. It is translated as CASSLTETNTGELFF.

Note on this clone: This same CDR3 is encoded by further DNA sequences in the sample. The V gene is TRBV19, the J gene TRBJ1-1; 7 bases fit TRBD1. This CDR3 is built from 13 residues. J lost 2 bases, V lost 5 bases, and 2 bases had no gene match. CDR1 is LNHDA and CDR2 is SQIVND in the germline V gene (reference sequence). The CDR3 region has the DNA TGTGCCAGTAGTCGACAGGGTAACACTGAAGCTTTCTTT. Residues: CASSRQGNTEAFF.

The V call is TRBV9, the J call TRBJ1-5; TRBD1 might be the D (6 bases). Germline-derived CDR1 and CDR2 are SGDLS and YYNGEE. This CDR3 region has 18 residues. V was clipped by 0 bases and J by 3 bases, with 19 bases between them. CDR3 sequence reads: CASSVEEPDRRINQPQHF. The CDR3 bases are TGTGCCAGCAGCGTAGAGGAACCCGACAGGCGTATCAATCAGCCCCAGCATTTT.

The chain employs TRBV18 and TRBJ1-2; D is uncertain. The CDR3 has 15 amino acids. V was cut by 2 bases and J by 4 bases, with 14 bases left in between. Germline V gene lookup returns CDR1 KGHSH and CDR2 LQKENI. The CDR3 DNA reads as TGTGCCAGCTCACCAGAGAACTTGGTTGGCTATGGCTACACCTTC. It codes for CASSPENLVGYGYTF.

V and J are TRBV5-1 and TRBJ1-4, with D unresolved. CDR1 is SGHRS and CDR2 is YFSETQ in the germline V gene. The CDR3 is made up of 16 amino acids. Trimming took 0 bases from V and 5 from J, leaving 14 bases between them. The CDR3 DNA is TGCGCCAGCAGCTTGGCGGGGAGCGGATCAAATGAAAAACTGTTTTTT. Protein sequence: CASSLAGSGSNEKLFF. The full variable domain, with the rest looked up from reference TRBV5-1 and TRBJ1-4, is KAGVTQTPRYLIKTRGQQVTLSCSPISGHRSVSWYQQTPGQGLQFLFEYFSETQRNKGNFPGRFSGRQFSNSRSEMNVSTLELGDSALYLCASSLAGSGSNEKLFFGSGTQLSVL.

The chain combines TRBV6-5 with TRBJ1-1; 7 positions agree with TRBD1. Looked up from germline, CDR1 is MNHEY and CDR2 is SVGAGI. V shed 4 bases and J 5 bases; nucleotides not matched to a gene: 7. The CDR3 sequence is 14 residues long. CDR3 loop: CASSFGQARTEAFF. The CDR3 region has the DNA TGTGCCAGCAGTTTCGGACAGGCGAGGACTGAAGCTTTCTTT.

This clone was seen a few times. The chain couples TRBV9 to TRBJ1-2; no firm D call. The germline V gene has CDR1 SGDLS and CDR2 YYNGEE. This CDR3 has 14 residues. The V end lost 3 bases, the J end lost 8 bases, and 17 bases lay between the germline ends. CDR3 residues: CASSAQGGTRGYTF. The CDR3 DNA reads as TGTGCCAGCAGCGCCCAAGGCGGAACTCGAGGCTACACCTTC.